The T cell receptor (beta chain) under discussion was sequenced for a study of blood T cell repertoires in COVID-19 (dated by TCRdb to the early 2020s). With respect to the entire study: Collaborator samples came from the United States, Italy and Spain and covered acute and convalescent phases of COVID-19. The prospective study material was composed of cDNA or gDNA derived from T cells, B-cell-depleted T cells, or PBMCs. The dataset comprised deeply sampled blood TCRbeta repertoires from subjects exposed to, actively infected with, or recovered from COVID-19. The repertoires were released in a freely available public database meant as a resource for research on the immune response to SARS-CoV-2. Samples were obtained from the ongoing ImmuneRACE study (first 160 participants) and from 1,254 subjects provided by 6 global collaborators. A de-identified subject ID, COVID-19 status, age in years and sex were almost always included in the sample metadata. Where available, HLA class I and class II types were taken from metadata supplied by the sample provider and were not determined by assay-based typing. Study-wide conclusions, independent of this receptor: Clinical and demographic metadata were provided uncurated, with the amount varying by source and participant.

The germline V gene gives CDR1 as SGDLS and CDR2 as YYNGEE. V was cut back by 4 bases and J by 6 bases, leaving a gap of 14 bases between them. The cysteine opens and the phenylalanine closes a CDR3 of 14 amino acids. Kept here is only the CDR3 DNA, which spans 42 bases and is read in frame from base 1. Whole blood was collected in K2EDTA tubes by collaborating institutions according to the institutions' own protocols. Collaborator samples were shipped for TCRbeta analysis as frozen whole blood, isolated PBMCs, or DNA extracted from either sample type. TCRbeta CDR3 regions were amplified from genomic DNA using the immunoSEQ Assay, a bias-controlled multiplex PCR. The paper's processing steps were these. Within the assay, amplification of reference gene primers was used to estimate how many nucleated cells each sample contained. Sequence reads were collapsed and filtered to measure the absolute abundance of every unique TCRbeta CDR3 rearrangement. For each sample, productive Simpson clonality was calculated as the square root of Simpson's diversity index over productive rearrangements. TCRdb provides this immuneACCESS table in a form limited to in-frame rearrangements. Some clones are lacking; in checked studies, under half of them reflect an unresolved V gene, and why the rest are absent is not known. The DNA was the basis for D and trimming; V, J and clone size are from that table. The sample data list 60,000 to 95,000 clones, and about 92% of these were observed just once. Approximately 15% of the sample is taken by the ten largest.

As regards this clone: Its antigen specificity is not known. Base qualities are missing; no much larger clone stands one base away.

This TCR was sampled from a woman of 80 years or more with active or convalescent COVID-19. The rearranged chain carries TRBV9 and TRBJ1-5; a tentative D match to TRBD1 spans 6 bases. Sequencing was done on a sample of peripheral blood. The CDR3 protein is CASSPTGIGQPQHF. Read as DNA, the sequence is TGTGCCAGCAGCCCAACAGGGATTGGTCAGCCCCAGCATTTT.